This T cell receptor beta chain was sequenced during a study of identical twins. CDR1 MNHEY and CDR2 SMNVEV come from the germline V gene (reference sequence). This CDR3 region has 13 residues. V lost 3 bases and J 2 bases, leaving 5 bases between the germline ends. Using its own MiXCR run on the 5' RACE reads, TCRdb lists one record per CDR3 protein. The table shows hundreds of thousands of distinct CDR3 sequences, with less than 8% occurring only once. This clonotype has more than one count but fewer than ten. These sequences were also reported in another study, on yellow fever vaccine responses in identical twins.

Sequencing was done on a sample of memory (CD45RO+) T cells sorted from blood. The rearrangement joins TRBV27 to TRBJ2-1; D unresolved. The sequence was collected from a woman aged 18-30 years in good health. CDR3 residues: CASSFLPYNEQFF. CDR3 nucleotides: TGTGCCAGCAGTTTTCTTCCCTACAATGAGCAGTTCTTC.